This TCR beta chain was identified during a study of regulatory T cells in long-lasting Graves disease. Study at large: Those Graves' patients who were newly diagnosed had been on antithyroid drugs under 3 months.

Investigators prepared the TCR beta libraries by applying iRepertoire HTBI primers and Arm-PCR of CDR3 regions. TCRdb redid the calling of the multiplex PCR reads with MiXCR, one entry per CDR3 protein. The sample records a few hundred thousand distinct CDR3 sequences, around 20% being singletons. Many counts were recorded for this clonotype. The antigen is undetermined. General study points: Less diverse TCR repertoires were seen in persistent Graves' patients than in newly diagnosed ones. Newly diagnosed patients shared 1,000 or so public clonotypes; persistent patients shared a few thousand.

Germline V gene data show CDR1 as LNHNV and CDR2 as YYDKDF (reference sequence). The germline V and J ends were trimmed by 5 bases and 2 bases, with 10 bases remaining between them. The CDR3 consists of 13 residues. Noted time point: newly diagnosed GD, antithyroid drugs for less than 3 months. PBMCs provided the RNA from which the TCR library was made. V gene TRBV15 combines with J gene TRBJ2-7, with a tentative D call TRBD1 (6 bases). The material sequenced was peripheral blood mononuclear cells (PBMCs), taken at new diagnosis, from a patient treated with antithyroid drugs. The sequence derives from a female donor with Graves disease. The DNA of the CDR3 is TGTGCCACCAGCCTAGGACAGACCTACGAGCAGTACTTC. Protein: CATSLGQTYEQYF.